This T cell receptor (beta chain) stems from a study of blood T cell repertoires in COVID-19. Study-level information: The United States, Italy and Spain were the sources of the acute and convalescent COVID-19 samples. Sources were T cells, B-cell-depleted T cells, or PBMCs; the material itself was cDNA or gDNA.

Trimming removed 10 bases from V and 5 bases from J, with 20 bases in between. The CDR3 totals 14 residues. The germline V gene has CDR1 WSHSY and CDR2 SAAADI. Authors' data handling: The assay estimated nucleated cells by amplifying reference gene primers. Using immunoSEQ multiplex PCR, the repertoire was profiled, and TCRdb retains in-frame clones only, with some absent. Clonal size and the V and J genes are those of that table, whereas D and trimming came from the DNA. The sample includes 55,000 to 65,000 clones, about nine tenths seen only once; the top ten take around a tenth. Sequencing input: peripheral blood. The receptor was derived from a woman of 80 years or more with active COVID-19. The chain combines TRBV10-2 with TRBJ1-1; a possible D gene is TRBD1 (5 bases). CDR3 in amino acids: CATRGRRGRTEAFF. CDR3 DNA: TGCGCCACAAGGGGTCGGAGGGGAAGGACTGAAGCTTTCTTT.